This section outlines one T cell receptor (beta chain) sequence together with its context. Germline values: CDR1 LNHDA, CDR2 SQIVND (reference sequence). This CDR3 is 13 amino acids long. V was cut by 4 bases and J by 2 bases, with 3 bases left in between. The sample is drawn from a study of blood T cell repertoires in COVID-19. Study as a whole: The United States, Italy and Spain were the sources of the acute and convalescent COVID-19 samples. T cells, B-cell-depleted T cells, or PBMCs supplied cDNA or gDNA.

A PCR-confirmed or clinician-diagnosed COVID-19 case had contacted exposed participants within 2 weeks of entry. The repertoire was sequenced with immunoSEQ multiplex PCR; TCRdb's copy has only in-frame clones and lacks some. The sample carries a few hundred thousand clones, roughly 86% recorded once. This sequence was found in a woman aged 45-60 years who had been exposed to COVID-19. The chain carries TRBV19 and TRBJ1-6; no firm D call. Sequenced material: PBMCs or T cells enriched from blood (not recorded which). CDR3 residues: CASSTTYNSPLHF. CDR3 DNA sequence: TGTGCCAGTAGTACCACCTATAATTCACCCCTCCACTTT.